The rows below give T cell receptor beta chains drawn from one sample of a study of persistence of HIV-infected CD4 T cells. The antigens these receptors bind are not known. Libraries were prepared by immunoSEQ multiplex PCR; TCRdb keeps only in-frame clonotypes and omits some of them. The data contain over 60,000 clones, over 60% of them seen just once; the ten biggest clones take up approximately 1.7%. This specimen was CD4+ T cells sorted from PBMCs after roughly 18-hour stimulation, taken from a patient who received antiretroviral therapy. Receptors originate from an adult man with HIV who was CMV-seropositive. Both conserved end residues are trimmed from each CDR3.

V gene,J gene,CDR3 length,CDR3 protein
TRBV27,TRBJ2-2,11,ASSLRNTGELF
TRBV7-2,TRBJ2-2,12,ASSLDFNTGELF
TRBV7-6,TRBJ2-5,16,ASSLAPGGGGNEETQY
TRBV29-1,TRBJ1-5,11,SVVTGQGQPQH
TRBV19,TRBJ1-1,12,ASRYRGQGTEAF
TRBV5-1,TRBJ1-6,15,ASSANPAGIRNSPLH
TRBV6-6,TRBJ1-1,12,ASTPGNEGKRAF
TRBV12-3/TRBV12-4,TRBJ1-3,11,ASRGLAGNTIY
TRBV10-3,TRBJ1-1,11,AISEQVNTEAF
TRBV7-2,TRBJ1-6,14,ASSLTGQGGGIPLH
TRBV6-5,TRBJ1-1,11,ASSFAPNTEAF
TRBV9,TRBJ2-1,16,ASSVGLAGATTNNEQF
TRBV5-1,TRBJ1-5,13,ASSLEGEVYQPQH
TRBV30,TRBJ1-5,12,AWSPTLGDQPQH
TRBV19,TRBJ1-1,14,ASRRERGSMNTEAF
TRBV3-1/TRBV3-2,TRBJ1-5,10,ASGQGNQPQH
TRBV7-8,TRBJ1-5,16,ASSPRDRGSVSNQPQH
TRBV7-6,TRBJ2-3,12,ASTPLQDTDTQY
TRBV14,TRBJ1-2,11,ASSQDGHYGYT
TRBV19,TRBJ1-1,11,ATLSSGTGEAF
TRBV2,TRBJ1-6,12,ASRLGTGLSPLH
TRBV21-1,TRBJ1-2,14,ASSKGGGRGREGYT
TRBV2,TRBJ2-3,12,ASGRGGSTDTQY